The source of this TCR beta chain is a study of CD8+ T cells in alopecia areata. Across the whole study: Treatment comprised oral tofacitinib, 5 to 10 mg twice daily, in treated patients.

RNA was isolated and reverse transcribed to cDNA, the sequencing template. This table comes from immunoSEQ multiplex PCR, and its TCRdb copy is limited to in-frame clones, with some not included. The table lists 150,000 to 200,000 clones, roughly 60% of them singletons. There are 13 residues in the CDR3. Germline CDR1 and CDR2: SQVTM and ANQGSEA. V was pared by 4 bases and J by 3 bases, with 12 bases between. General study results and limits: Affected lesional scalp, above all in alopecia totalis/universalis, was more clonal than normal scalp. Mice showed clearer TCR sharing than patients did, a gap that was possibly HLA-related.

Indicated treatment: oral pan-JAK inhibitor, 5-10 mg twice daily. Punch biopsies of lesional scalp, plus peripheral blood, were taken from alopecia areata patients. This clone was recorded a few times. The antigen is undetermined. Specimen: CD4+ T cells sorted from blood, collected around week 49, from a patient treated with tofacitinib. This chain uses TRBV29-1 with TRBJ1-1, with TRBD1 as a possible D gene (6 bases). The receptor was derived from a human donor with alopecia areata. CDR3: CSVAKRGYTEAFF. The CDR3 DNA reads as TGCAGCGTTGCGAAAAGGGGGTACACTGAAGCTTTCTTT.